Each of the 10 T cell receptor beta chains below was sequenced from the same sample in a study of blood T cell repertoires in COVID-19. TCRdb's table, derived via immunoSEQ multiplex PCR, lists solely in-frame clones and lacks some. The sample consists of under 500,000 clones, about 90% of them appearing once. Sequenced material: PBMCs or T cells enriched from blood (not recorded which). The receptor set was obtained from a young woman with acute COVID-19.

The chain combines TRBV6-5 with TRBJ1-1, with 7 bases fitting TRBD1. This CDR3 region has 14 residues. V shed 6 bases, J shed 5 bases, and the junction held 9 bases outside the gene matches. Germline V gives CDR1 MNHEY, CDR2 SVGAGI. The CDR3 DNA sequence: TGTGCCAGCAGCCCCGACAGGGCAGGGACTGAAGCTTTCTTT. Protein: CASSPDRAGTEAFF.

On this clone: The same CDR3 also results from other DNA sequences found in this sample. The rearrangement links TRBV3-1 (or the pseudogene TRBV3-2) to TRBJ1-1; no definite D call. Germline values: CDR1 LGHDT, CDR2 YNNKEL (reference sequence). The CDR3 consists of 14 residues. The V end lost 1 base, the J end lost 0 bases, and 6 bases lay between the germline ends. The DNA for the CDR3 is TGTGCCAGCAGCCAAGGTACAGTGAACACTGAAGCTTTCTTT. Amino acids: CASSQGTVNTEAFF.

J is TRBJ1-3 and V is TRBV5-1; D is ambiguous. The ends were cut back, 1 base at V and 4 bases at J, with 6 bases in the middle. The CDR3 is 13 amino acids. Per germline, CDR1 SGHRS and CDR2 YFSETQ. This CDR3 is CASSLFQGNTIYF. CDR3 nucleotides: TGCGCCAGCAGCTTGTTTCAGGGAAACACCATATATTTT.

The rearrangement joins TRBV5-4 to TRBJ2-2, with TRBD2 matching 11 bases. The CDR3 totals 18 residues. Germline V gene lookup returns CDR1 SGHNT and CDR2 YYREEE (reference sequence). The V and J ends lost 4 bases and 5 bases, in that order; junction bases with no gene match: 13. The CDR3 DNA reads TGTGCCAGCAGCGTTGGGACTAGCGGTCCGAGGGGGACCGGGGAGCTGTTTTTT. This encodes CASSVGTSGPRGTGELFF.

In its sample, this clone was seen a few times. The chain uses TRBV14 and TRBJ1-1, with D possibly TRBD1 on 5 matching bases. Per the germline V gene, CDR1 is SGHDN and CDR2 is FVKESK. Trimming took off 4 bases at V and 7 bases at J, with 19 bases between the two ends. The CDR3 sequence is 15 residues long. CDR3 sequence (DNA): TGTGCCAGCAGCCCGTCGACGCGCGTCCAGGGTGAAGCTTTCTTT. Translating gives CASSPSTRVQGEAFF.

This sequence joins TRBV6-5 and TRBJ1-6; 9 positions agree with TRBD1. V was pared by 5 bases and J by 9 bases, with 8 bases of the junction left unmatched. This CDR3 region has 15 residues. The germline V gene encodes CDR1 MNHEY and CDR2 SVGAGI. The CDR3 is CASSNQGQGTSPLHF. CDR3 nucleotides: TGTGCCAGCAGTAACCAAGGACAGGGGACTTCACCCCTCCACTTT.

The chain employs TRBV28 and TRBJ2-7, with 13 bases that match TRBD2. The CDR3 spans 13 residues. Per the germline V gene, CDR1 is MDHEN and CDR2 is SYDVKM. After removal of 4 bases from V and 7 bases from J, the junction contained 1 base not matched to a gene. In DNA form, the CDR3 reads TGTGCCAGCAGTTGGACTAGCGGGAGAGAGCAGTACTTC. Translation gives CASSWTSGREQYF.

The chain is built from TRBV30 and TRBJ1-5; TRBD1 agrees at 9 bases. From germline, CDR1 is GTSNPN and CDR2 SVGIG (reference sequence). This CDR3 has 13 residues. V lost 5 bases to trimming and J lost 5 bases; unmatched junction nucleotides: 4. The CDR3: CAWGQGLDQPQHF. As DNA, the CDR3 is TGTGCCTGGGGACAGGGGCTTGATCAGCCCCAGCATTTT.

Note on this clone: The junction does not match germline at one end; this may be a read error. The chain uses TRBV6-2 or TRBV6-3 and TRBJ2-7, with a possible D match to TRBD2 (7 bases). The CDR3 covers 13 residues. Per germline, CDR1 MNHEY and CDR2 SVGEGT. The DNA of the CDR3 is TGTGCTAGCAGTTGGGGGGGCCTCTACGAGCAGTACTTC. Translation gives CASSWGGLYEQYF.

This clone has more than one count but fewer than ten. The chain's CDR3 is CASRTGNQPQHF. CDR3 in DNA: TGTGCCAGCCGCACGGGCAATCAGCCCCAGCATTTT. This rearrangement joins TRBV6-5 to TRBJ1-5; no firm D call. Germline CDR1 MNHEY, CDR2 SVGAGI. The CDR3 contains 12 residues. Trimming left V 8 bases short and J 2 bases short, with 7 bases between.